The T cell receptor (beta chain) described here comes from a study of cytomegalovirus exposure and HLA in healthy donors (dated by TCRdb to about 2017). About the study as a whole: An earlier analysis of several hundred of the donors reported approximately 280 Gb of sequence data and 95 million to 120 million unique TCR beta sequences obtained from approximately 180 million T cells. An early release covering roughly 600 HLA-typed donors comprised 250 to 350 gigabases of sequencing data and 85 million to 100 million unique TCR sequences. The genetic ancestry cluster associated with self-reported Caucasian donors included about 81% of the approximately 410 genotyped donors. The aim of the study was to test whether cataloging public T cell receptors could identify signatures of past pathogen exposure. The study profiled the T cell repertoires of around 700 subjects by immunosequencing and related them to cytomegalovirus serostatus. Along with the approximately 700-subject first cohort, a separate validation cohort of over 90 different subjects was used. The study combined high-throughput TCR immunosequencing, statistical association of individual TCRs with disease status, and machine learning to predict cytomegalovirus infection status. In a later analysis, previously published TCR beta repertoires from about 670 donors were re-analyzed and high-resolution HLA genotyping was added so that TCR occurrence patterns could be studied. Rather than drawing on any new phenotypic data, the later analysis identified candidate immune exposures from TCR beta sequences and the way those sequences occurred across donors. To decide whether each TCR beta V gene segment behaved as functional or pseudogenic, an earlier analysis of over 500 of the donors relied on high-throughput TCR beta sequencing. Donor age, sex, ethnicity and CMV serostatus were collected together with the repertoire data. A later genetic analysis used genome-wide SNP genotypes for about 55% of the 666 donors, treating that subset as a discovery cohort. Every discovery cohort repertoire had been produced on one sequencing platform. HLA typing included class I and class II loci at four-digit resolution. Typing coverage differed by locus: A, B, C, DRB1 and DQB1 were typed in roughly 629-630 donors, DQA1 in roughly 510, DPA1 in around 600, and DPB1 in approximately 450. Because of strong linkage in the cohort, five DR-DQ haplotypes were treated as single units for association and clustering. Among under 450 genotyped donors of the cohort, an average of about 240,000 unique TCR beta nucleotide sequences were sequenced per donor, roughly 18% of them non-productive. What the authors observed across the whole study: Correlated functional status among segregating V segments might be attributable to linkage disequilibrium, but an unknown experimental factor could not be ruled out. V-gene and J-gene trimming of TCR beta chains was associated with a missense DCLRE1C variant in a later genetic analysis, and the association was replicated in an independent cohort. Specific HLA alleles were associated with 16,951 TCR beta sequences at a false discovery rate of 0.05 in a later analysis. Broadly in line with IMGT annotations, most TCR beta V segments showed up in productive rearrangements about 87% or about 30% of the time in an earlier analysis of 450 to 600 of the donors. According to a later analysis, most CMV-associated TCR beta chains appeared to be HLA-restricted, and the HLA associations seemed to be driven largely by CMV exposure. In a later genetic analysis, fewer N-insertions in productive TCRs were reported among donors in an Asian-associated ancestry cluster than the roughly 700-donor mean. Several of the top co-occurrence clusters appeared to be linked to parvovirus B19, influenza, CMV and Epstein-Barr virus, according to a later analysis. The sequencing pipeline was judged likely to have produced a cluster of highly shared sequence variants as a technical artifact. HLA typing was unavailable for some donors at each locus, so association tests used only the typed subset. Most TCR sequences were seen in very few donors, while some public TCRs were found in many individuals. Because the 87-base-pair reads could not distinguish some IMGT-functional V segments, including TRBV6-2 and TRBV6-3, those segments were excluded. A few of the identified cytomegalovirus-associated TCR beta chains were confirmed in vitro to be specific for cytomegalovirus antigens. A further reported finding was that TCR beta sequences accurately predicted the HLA-A and HLA-B alleles for most subjects in the first cohort. Because counts were too low, 15 to 20 rarely observed V segments, including chromosome 9 orphons, were excluded from the earlier analysis of fewer than 650 of the donors. Cytomegalovirus status was reported to be diagnosed by the classifier with high specificity and sensitivity in both the original and validation cohorts. When HLA alleles, especially DR and DQ, strongly co-occurred, attributing TCR associations to individual alleles was difficult. It was suggested by the authors that the approach could potentially be generalized to other disease states and immunological phenotypes. A later analysis found that TCR association rates varied across HLA loci, with DRB1 alleles showing the most associated TCRs and HLA-C alleles the fewest. The presence/absence analyses assumed that sequencing depth was roughly uniform across donors, and that assumption may not be true. This cohort had only TCR beta chains sequenced, and the lack of alpha or paired-chain data limited which features could be detected. The only immune exposure information available for the cohort was CMV serostatus. In the study, 150 to 200 TCR beta chains were listed as associated with cytomegalovirus. Compared with equally common non-associated chains, HLA-associated TCR beta chains in a later analysis were more clonally expanded and had lower generation probabilities.

The cohort was made up of under 800 healthy bone marrow donors. Cohort members were all nominally healthy when sampled, although unrecorded immune exposures were likely present. The donor tested CMV seropositive and was one of the 289 seropositive cohort members. Every donor gave a peripheral blood sample, and the peripheral blood mononuclear cells from that sample were used for TCR beta sequencing. The Qiagen DNeasy Blood Extraction Kit was used to extract genomic DNA from the blood cell samples. The library was prepared using the immunoSEQ multiplex PCR assay. For the multiplex PCR, a mixture combining 60 forward primers for TCR Vbeta segments and 13 reverse primers for TCR Jbeta segments was used. A multiplex PCR assay on genomic DNA amplified the CDR3 region of rearranged TCR beta genes. On the Illumina HiSeq System, the amplified TCR beta libraries were sequenced as 87-base-pair reads. For the original study's pipeline: Across the 700 or so repertoires, a later analysis counted roughly 84 million unique TCR beta chains, around 10 million of which were shared by at least two donors. A nearest-neighbor algorithm error-corrected the raw reads and collapsed the reads into unique sequences, merging closely related sequences to remove PCR and sequencing errors. CDR3 sequences were aligned to IMGT reference sequences to assign V, D and J gene segments. For a sequence to be retained, a match of at least six nucleotides was required to both a V gene segment and a J gene segment. Rearrangements were classified as productive when the CDR3 lacked stop codons and remained in frame with V and J, and all other rearrangements were classified as non-productive. Following IMGT convention, CDR3 was defined as the stretch from the second conserved V-encoded cysteine up to the conserved J-encoded phenylalanine. In an earlier analysis of 550 to 650 of the donors, sequences lacking an unambiguous match to a single V gene segment were excluded. In an earlier analysis of roughly 600 of the donors, a V segment was called functional when productive rearrangements were above 56.7%, and segregating when the standard deviation between donors exceeded 5%. A statistical classification framework was developed to diagnose cytomegalovirus status using the catalog of TCR beta chain sequences. A later analysis assigned V and J genes by comparing TCR nucleotide sequences with IMGT/GENE-DB human TR gene sequences. A later analysis assigned CDR3 sequences and most-parsimonious VDJ recombination scenarios with the TCRdist pipeline. In a later analysis, every TCR beta chain was defined by the combination of its CDR3 amino acid sequence and its V-gene family, and reads without a unique V-gene family were dropped. To address suspected cross-contamination and a sequencing artifact, a later analysis removed around 600 highly shared, low-generation-probability nucleotide sequences. In a later analysis, a clonal expansion index for each public chain was calculated from normalized within-repertoire ranks of inferred template counts. In a later analysis, generation probabilities were computed using a VDJ recombination model fitted to out-of-frame rearrangements, and the results were checked against IGoR. In a later analysis, TCR-TCR, TCR-HLA and TCR-CMV co-occurrence was scored with hypergeometric tests, and a repertoire-size bias correction was applied to TCR pairs. False discovery rates were estimated in a later analysis by permuting HLA or CMV assignments 20 times. In a later analysis, co-occurring TCRs were grouped using DBSCAN, with TCRdist sequence similarity added in when clustering inside HLA-allele-positive subsets. Repertoires with fewer than 30,000 or more than 120,000 public chains, plus five repertoires with anomalous nucleotide sharing, were excluded from co-occurrence clustering. The clones in this table, taken by TCRdb from immuneACCESS, are in-frame only. Not every clone is retained; where verified, under half of the shortfall comes from an unresolved V gene, and the cause of the rest is unknown. For V, J and clone size, that table is used; D and trimming come from the DNA. The table for this sample lists about 190,000 clones; around 84% of them were counted only once. The ten largest clones represent roughly 3.1% of the sample.

The germline V gene provides CDR1 MNHEY and CDR2 SVGAGI. The CDR3 measures 15 amino acids from cysteine to phenylalanine. Only the CDR3 portion is preserved as DNA: 45 bases, with reading frame beginning at the first base. V and J lose 2 bases and 3 bases, and a span of 13 bases separates them. To note about this clone: What antigen it recognizes has not been identified. No base-level quality is on record; no much larger clone is a single base apart.

Sequenced material: PBMCs. The sequence was collected from a man in his forties in good health and CMV-seropositive. The V gene is TRBV6-5 and the J gene is TRBJ1-1; the D gene cannot be named for sure. The CDR3 protein sequence reads: CASSYDRGEYTEAFF. The sequenced DNA is TGTGCCAGCAGTTACGATCGTGGAGAGTACACTGAAGCTTTCTTT.